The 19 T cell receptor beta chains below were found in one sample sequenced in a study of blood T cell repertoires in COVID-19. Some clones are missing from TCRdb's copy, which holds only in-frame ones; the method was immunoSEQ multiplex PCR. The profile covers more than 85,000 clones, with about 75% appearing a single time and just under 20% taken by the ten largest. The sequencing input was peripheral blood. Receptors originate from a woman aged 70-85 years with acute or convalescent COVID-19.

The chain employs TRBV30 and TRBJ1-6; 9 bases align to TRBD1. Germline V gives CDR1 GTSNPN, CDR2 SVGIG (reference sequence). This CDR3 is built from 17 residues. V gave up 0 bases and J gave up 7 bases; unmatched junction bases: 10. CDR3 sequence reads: CAWSVGIGGQGNSPLHF. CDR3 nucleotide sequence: TGTGCCTGGAGTGTAGGGATTGGTGGACAGGGGAATTCACCCCTCCACTTT.

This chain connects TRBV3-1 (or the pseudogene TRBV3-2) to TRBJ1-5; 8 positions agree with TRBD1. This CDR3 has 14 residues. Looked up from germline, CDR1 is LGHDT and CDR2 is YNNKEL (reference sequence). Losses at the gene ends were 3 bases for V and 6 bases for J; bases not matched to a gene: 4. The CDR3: CASSQAGGVQPQHF. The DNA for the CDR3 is TGTGCCAGCAGCCAGGCAGGGGGCGTTCAGCCCCAGCATTTT.

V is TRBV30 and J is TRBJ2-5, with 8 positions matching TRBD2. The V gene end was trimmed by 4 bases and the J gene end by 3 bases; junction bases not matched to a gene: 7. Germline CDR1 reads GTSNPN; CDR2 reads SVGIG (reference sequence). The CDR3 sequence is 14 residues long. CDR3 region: CAWNNGGDKETQYF. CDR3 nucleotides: TGTGCCTGGAACAACGGGGGGGATAAAGAGACCCAGTACTTC.

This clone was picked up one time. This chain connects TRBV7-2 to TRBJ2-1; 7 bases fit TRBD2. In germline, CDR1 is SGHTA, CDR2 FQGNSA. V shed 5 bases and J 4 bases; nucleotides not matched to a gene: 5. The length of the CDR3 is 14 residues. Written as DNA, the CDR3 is TGTGCCAGCAGCCAACCCGGGGGGTACAATGAGCAGTTCTTC. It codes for CASSQPGGYNEQFF.

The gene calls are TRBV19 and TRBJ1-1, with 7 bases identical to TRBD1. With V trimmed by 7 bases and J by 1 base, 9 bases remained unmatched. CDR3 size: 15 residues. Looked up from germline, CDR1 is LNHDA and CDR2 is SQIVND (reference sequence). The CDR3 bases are TGTGCCAGTAATCTTTTTCAGGGGGGGAACACTGAAGCTTTCTTT. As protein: CASNLFQGGNTEAFF.

The CDR3 DNA reads as TGTGCCAGCAGCATCGATGGACAAGCCCAAGAGACCCAGTACTTC. Protein sequence: CASSIDGQAQETQYF. The J gene is TRBJ2-5, the V gene TRBV7-2, with a tentative D call TRBD1 (5 bases). The CDR3 sequence is 15 residues long. V was shortened by 5 bases and J by 1 base, with 14 bases between the two germline ends. Germline V gene data show CDR1 as SGHTA and CDR2 as FQGNSA.

CDR3 DNA: TGTGCCACCAGTGACGGAGGATCAGTTTACAGCTACACCTTC. This encodes CATSDGGSVYSYTF. This chain connects TRBV24-1 to TRBJ1-2; D gene uncertain. Germline values: CDR1 KGHDR, CDR2 SFDVKD. The CDR3 is 14 residues long. V was trimmed by 4 bases and J by 9 bases, leaving 17 bases between them.

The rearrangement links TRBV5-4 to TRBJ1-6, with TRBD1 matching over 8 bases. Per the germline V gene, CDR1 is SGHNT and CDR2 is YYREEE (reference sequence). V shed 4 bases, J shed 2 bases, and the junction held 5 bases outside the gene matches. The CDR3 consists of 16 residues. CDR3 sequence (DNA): TGTGCCAGCAGCGGACAGGGACTTACCTATAATTCACCCCTCCACTTT. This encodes CASSGQGLTYNSPLHF.

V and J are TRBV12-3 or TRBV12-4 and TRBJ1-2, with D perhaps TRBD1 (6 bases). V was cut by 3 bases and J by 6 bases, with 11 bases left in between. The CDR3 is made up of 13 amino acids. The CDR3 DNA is TGTGCCAGCAGTTTGACCAGGGGAAATGGCTACACCTTC. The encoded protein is CASSLTRGNGYTF.

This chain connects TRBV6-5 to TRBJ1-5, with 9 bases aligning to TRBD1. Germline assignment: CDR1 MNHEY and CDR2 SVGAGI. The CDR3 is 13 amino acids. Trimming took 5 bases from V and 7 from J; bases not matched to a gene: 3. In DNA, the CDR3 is TGTGCCAGCAGTCCCGACAGGGGGCAGCCCCAGCATTTT. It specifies CASSPDRGQPQHF.

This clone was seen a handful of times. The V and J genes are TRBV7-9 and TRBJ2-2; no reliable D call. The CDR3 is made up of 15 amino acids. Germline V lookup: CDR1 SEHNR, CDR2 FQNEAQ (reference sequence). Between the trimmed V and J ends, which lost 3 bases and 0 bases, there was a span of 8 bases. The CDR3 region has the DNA TGTGCCAGCAGCTTTGAGCTAACGAACACCGGGGAGCTGTTTTTT. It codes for CASSFELTNTGELFF.

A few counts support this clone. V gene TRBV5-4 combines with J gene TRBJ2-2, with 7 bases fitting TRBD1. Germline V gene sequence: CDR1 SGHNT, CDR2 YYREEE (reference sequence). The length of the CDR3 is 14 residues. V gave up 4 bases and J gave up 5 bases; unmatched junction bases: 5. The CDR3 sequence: CASSPGQKTGELFF. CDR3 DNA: TGTGCCAGCAGCCCGGGACAGAAGACCGGGGAGCTGTTTTTT. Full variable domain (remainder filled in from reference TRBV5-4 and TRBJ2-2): ETGVTQSPTHLIKTRGQQVTLRCSSQSGHNTVSWYQQALGQGPQFIFQYYREEENGRGNFPPRFSGLQFPNYSSELNVNALELDDSALYLCASSPGQKTGELFFGEGSRLTVL.

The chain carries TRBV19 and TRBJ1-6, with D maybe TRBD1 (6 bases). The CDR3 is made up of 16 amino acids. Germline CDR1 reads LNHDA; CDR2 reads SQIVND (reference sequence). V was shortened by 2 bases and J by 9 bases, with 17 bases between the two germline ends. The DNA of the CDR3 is TGTGCCAGTAGTATACTGGTAGGGGGGGTAGGTTCACCCCTCCACTTT. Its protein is CASSILVGGVGSPLHF.

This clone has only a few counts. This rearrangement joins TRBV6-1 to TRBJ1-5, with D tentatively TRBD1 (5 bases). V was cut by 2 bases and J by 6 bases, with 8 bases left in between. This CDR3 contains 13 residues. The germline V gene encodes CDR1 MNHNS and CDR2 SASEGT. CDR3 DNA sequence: TGTGCCAGCAGTGAAATCAGGGCTCAGCCCCAGCATTTT. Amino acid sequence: CASSEIRAQPQHF.

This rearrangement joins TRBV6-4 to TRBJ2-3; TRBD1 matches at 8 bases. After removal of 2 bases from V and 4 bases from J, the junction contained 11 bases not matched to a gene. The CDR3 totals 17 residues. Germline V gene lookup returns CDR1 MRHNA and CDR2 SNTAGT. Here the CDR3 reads CASSDTSRTGYPDTQYF. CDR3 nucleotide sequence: TGTGCCAGCAGTGACACCTCACGGACAGGGTACCCAGATACGCAGTATTTT.

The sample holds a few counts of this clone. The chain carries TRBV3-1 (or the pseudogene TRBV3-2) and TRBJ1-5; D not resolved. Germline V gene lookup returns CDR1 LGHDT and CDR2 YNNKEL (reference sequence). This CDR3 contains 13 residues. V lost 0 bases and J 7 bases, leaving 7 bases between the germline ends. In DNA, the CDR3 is TGTGCCAGCAGCCAAGAAGGGAGCCAGCCCCAGCATTTT. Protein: CASSQEGSQPQHF.

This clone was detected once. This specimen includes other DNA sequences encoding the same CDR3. CDR3 nucleotides: TGTGCCAGCAGCCCCGGGGGGGGCCGTGCAGATACGCAGTATTTT. This translates into CASSPGGGRADTQYF. The genes are TRBV3-1 (or the pseudogene TRBV3-2) and TRBJ2-3; TRBD2 matches 8 bases. The V segment lost 4 bases and the J segment 4 bases; nucleotides outside the gene matches: 7. Germline CDR1 LGHDT, CDR2 YNNKEL (reference sequence). This CDR3 is 15 amino acids long.

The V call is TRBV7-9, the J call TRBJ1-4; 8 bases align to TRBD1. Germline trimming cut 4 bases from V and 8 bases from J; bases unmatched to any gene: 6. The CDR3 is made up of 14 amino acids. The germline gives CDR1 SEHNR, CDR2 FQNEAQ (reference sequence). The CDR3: CASSSGQGWEKLFF. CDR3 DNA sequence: TGTGCCAGCAGCTCAGGACAGGGTTGGGAAAAACTGTTTTTT.

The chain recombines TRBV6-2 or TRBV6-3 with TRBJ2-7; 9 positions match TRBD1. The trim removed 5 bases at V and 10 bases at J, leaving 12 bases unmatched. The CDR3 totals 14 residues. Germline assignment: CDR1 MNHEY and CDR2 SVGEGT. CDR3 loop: CASSNRDRVWGQYF. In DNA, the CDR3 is TGTGCCAGCAGTAACCGGGACAGGGTTTGGGGTCAGTACTTC.